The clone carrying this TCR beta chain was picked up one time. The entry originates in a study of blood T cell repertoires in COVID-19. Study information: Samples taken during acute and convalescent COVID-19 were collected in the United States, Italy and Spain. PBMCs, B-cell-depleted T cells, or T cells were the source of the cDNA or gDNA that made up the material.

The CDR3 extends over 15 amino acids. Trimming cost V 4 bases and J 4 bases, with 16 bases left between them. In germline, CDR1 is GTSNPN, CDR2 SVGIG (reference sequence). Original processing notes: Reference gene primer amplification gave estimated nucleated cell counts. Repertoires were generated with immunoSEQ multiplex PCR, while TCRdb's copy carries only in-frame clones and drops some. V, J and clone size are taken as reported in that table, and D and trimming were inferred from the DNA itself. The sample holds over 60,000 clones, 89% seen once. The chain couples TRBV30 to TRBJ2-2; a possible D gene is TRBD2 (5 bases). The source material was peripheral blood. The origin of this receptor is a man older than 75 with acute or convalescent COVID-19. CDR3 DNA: TGTGCCTGGACCCATTTGAGGGTGGGCACCGGGGAGCTGTTTTTT. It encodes CAWTHLRVGTGELFF. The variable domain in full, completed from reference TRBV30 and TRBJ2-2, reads SQTIHQWPATLVQPVGSPLSLECTVEGTSNPNLYWYRQAAGRGLQLLFYSVGIGQISSEVPQNLSASRPQDRQFILSSKKLLLSDSGFYLCAWTHLRVGTGELFFGEGSRLTVL.